This T cell receptor beta chain is from a study of blood T cell repertoires in COVID-19. Study at large: Sources were T cells, B-cell-depleted T cells, or PBMCs; the material itself was cDNA or gDNA.

TCRdb keeps only in-frame clones here, not all; method: immunoSEQ multiplex PCR. The sample yields roughly 430,000 clones, around nine tenths seen once. Living in 25 or so US areas, the participants were between roughly 18 and 90 years of age. The CDR3 loop spans 17 amino acids. Trimming removed 1 base from V and 0 bases from J, with 13 bases in between. Germline V gene sequence: CDR1 SGHTA, CDR2 FQGNSA. This clonotype originated in a woman between 18 and 29 years old who had been exposed to COVID-19. This sequence joins TRBV7-2 and TRBJ2-1; perhaps TRBD1 as D (5 bases). Sequenced: PBMCs or T cells enriched from blood (not recorded which). CDR3 sequence (DNA): TGTGCCAGCAGCTTAGTAGGGCAGGGAAGCTCCTACAATGAGCAGTTCTTC. As protein: CASSLVGQGSSYNEQFF.